This TCR beta chain comes out of a study of radiotherapy plus CTLA-4 blockade in lung cancer. Study-level information: Patients showed objective responses in about 20% of cases and disease control in approximately 28%.

Worth noting for this clone: Its antigen remains unidentified.

Treatment of patients with chemo-refractory metastatic non-small-cell lung cancer consisted of focal radiation plus CTLA-4 blockade with ipilimumab. TCRdb keeps only in-frame clones here, not all; method: immunoSEQ multiplex PCR. The data show roughly 70,000 clones, around nine tenths seen once. Between the trimmed V and J ends, which lost 7 bases and 5 bases, there was a span of 18 bases. The CDR3 consists of 15 residues. Findings and limits, study-wide: According to reports, early shifts in blood T cell clones, alongside interferon-beta, forecast response most accurately. In blood, tumor-derived TCR clones expanded after radiotherapy plus ipilimumab.

This receptor was obtained from a human donor with non-small cell lung cancer that progressed on radiotherapy plus ipilimumab. The sample was peripheral blood, taken from a patient treated with radiotherapy plus ipilimumab. The chain uses TRBV23-1 and TRBJ2-1; D may be TRBD2 (6 bases). TRBV23-1 is identified as an open reading frame with a role that is uncertain. CDR3 sequence: CASTRPQGGDNEQFF. CDR3 nucleotides: TGCGCCAGCACCCGACCCCAGGGCGGGGACAATGAGCAGTTCTTC.